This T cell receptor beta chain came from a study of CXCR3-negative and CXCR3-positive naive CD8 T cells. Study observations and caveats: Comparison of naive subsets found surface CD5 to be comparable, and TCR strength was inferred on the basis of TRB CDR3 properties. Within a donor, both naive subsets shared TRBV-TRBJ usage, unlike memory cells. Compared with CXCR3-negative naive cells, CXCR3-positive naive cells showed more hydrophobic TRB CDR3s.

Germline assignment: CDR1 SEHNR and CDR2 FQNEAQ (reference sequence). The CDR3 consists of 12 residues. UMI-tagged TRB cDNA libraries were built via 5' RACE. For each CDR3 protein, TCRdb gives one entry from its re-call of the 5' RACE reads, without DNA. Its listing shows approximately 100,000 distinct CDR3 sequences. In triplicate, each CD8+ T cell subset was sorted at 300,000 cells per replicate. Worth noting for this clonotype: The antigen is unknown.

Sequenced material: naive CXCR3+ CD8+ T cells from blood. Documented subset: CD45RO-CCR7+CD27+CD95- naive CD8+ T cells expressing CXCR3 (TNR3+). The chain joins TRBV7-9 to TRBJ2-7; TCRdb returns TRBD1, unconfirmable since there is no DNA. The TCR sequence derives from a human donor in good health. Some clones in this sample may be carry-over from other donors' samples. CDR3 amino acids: CASSSQGGEQYF.